The next 20 T cell receptor beta chains were all read from a single sample in a study of T cells in Graves' hyperthyroidism and ophthalmopathy (dated by TCRdb to about 2019). Libraries were prepared through multiplex PCR. Sequencing relied on an Illumina HiSeq 2000. Amplification of TCR beta CDR3 regions was carried out from RNA transcripts. The first round of RT-PCR for the TCR CDR3 was performed with the HTBI primer set and the Qiagen OneStep RT-PCR kit. Using fastp trimming at Q25 and MiXCR clonotype assembly, TCRdb reanalyzed the public sequencing data and kept in-frame beta chains. Duplicate CDR3 protein sequences are folded into a single record with the most common DNA and genes. Here the sample has approximately 400,000 distinct CDR3 sequences; approximately 14% occur a single time. The ten largest clones capture 28% of the sample. What was sequenced was blood. These receptors were taken from a woman aged 18-29 years with Graves' hyperthyroidism that later progressed to Graves' ophthalmopathy.

This clonotype has ten or more counts. The rearrangement joins TRBV28 to TRBJ2-5; D not resolved. The CDR3 has 13 amino acids. CDR1 MDHEN and CDR2 SYDVKM come from the germline V gene. The V end lost 0 bases, the J end lost 3 bases, and 5 bases lay between the germline ends. The CDR3 DNA sequence: TGTGCCAGCAGTTTATGGGGGAAAGAGACCCAGTACTTC. It specifies CASSLWGKETQYF.

This clonotype was observed at least ten times. The rearrangement uses TRBV20-1 and TRBJ1-2, with 11 bases fitting TRBD1. With V trimmed by 3 bases and J by 5 bases, 5 bases remained unmatched. Germline-derived CDR1 and CDR2 are DFQATT and SNEGSKA (reference sequence). The CDR3 is 14 amino acids. CDR3 amino acids: CSARDRGHWYGYTF. The CDR3 nucleotides read TGCAGTGCTAGGGACAGGGGGCACTGGTATGGCTACACCTTC.

The V and J genes are TRBV2 and TRBJ1-5; tentatively, D is TRBD1 (5 bases). There are 13 residues in the CDR3. The germline V gene has CDR1 SNHLY and CDR2 FYNNEI. Trimming left V 4 bases short and J 8 bases short, with 12 bases between. For the CDR3, the DNA is TGTGCCAGCAGTGTGAGGTTAGGGGAGCCCCAGCATTTT. As protein: CASSVRLGEPQHF.

This clonotype turned up a few times. This chain joins TRBV12-3 or TRBV12-4 and TRBJ2-3, with 7 nucleotides matching TRBD2. This CDR3 has 15 amino acids. V lost 5 bases and J lost 4; bases outside the gene matches: 9. CDR3 residues: CASSTGARGADTQYF. DNA of the CDR3: TGTGCCAGCAGTACCGGGGCTCGGGGGGCAGATACGCAGTATTTT.

This clonotype was found once. Possible read error: a much larger clone is one base away. The chain couples TRBV28 to TRBJ2-3; D not certain. Trimming cost V 4 bases and J 2 bases, with 10 bases left between them. Germline values: CDR1 MDHEN, CDR2 SYDVKM. CDR3 length: 14 amino acids. The CDR3 DNA follows: TGTGCCAGCAGTTACACGTTGGTCACAGATACGCAGTATTTT. It specifies CASSYTLVTDTQYF.

This clonotype showed up many times. The rearrangement joins TRBV28 to TRBJ2-3; D is tentatively TRBD1 or TRBD2 (5 bases each). The germline V gene encodes CDR1 MDHEN and CDR2 SYDVKM. Trimming removed 3 bases from V and 0 bases from J, with 7 bases in between. The CDR3 is 14 residues long. The chain's CDR3 is CASSFGASTDTQYF. The CDR3 nucleotides read TGTGCCAGCAGTTTCGGGGCTAGCACAGATACGCAGTATTTT.

This clonotype has at least ten counts. The rearrangement links TRBV20-1 to TRBJ1-5, with TRBD1 as a possible D gene (5 bases). The CDR3 has 14 amino acids. V lost 5 bases and J 2 bases, leaving 13 bases between the germline ends. Germline V gene lookup returns CDR1 DFQATT and CDR2 SNEGSKA (reference sequence). The chain's CDR3 is CSARRTGGNQPQHF. The CDR3 DNA follows: TGCAGTGCTCGCAGGACGGGGGGCAATCAGCCCCAGCATTTT.

The chain carries TRBV27 and TRBJ2-1, with 10 bases aligning to TRBD1. This CDR3 comprises 15 residues. Germline loops: CDR1 MNHEY, CDR2 SMNVEV (reference sequence). V was clipped by 7 bases and J by 6 bases; unmatched bases: 9. The CDR3 DNA is TGTGCCAGCAACTGGGGGACAGGGGTTCGCAATGAGCAGTTCTTC. This translates into CASNWGTGVRNEQFF.

On this clonotype itself: A much bigger clone sits one base away, suggesting this may be a read error. The chain links TRBV3-1 to TRBJ2-3; 9 nucleotides line up with TRBD2. Germline CDR1 and CDR2: LGHDT and YNNKEL (reference sequence). This CDR3 has 15 amino acids. The CDR3 bases are TGTGCCAGCAGCCTCGGACTAGCGCACACAGATGCGCAGTATTTT. Its translation is CASSLGLAHTDAQYF.

V and J are TRBV4-1 and TRBJ1-1; no clear D gene. CDR1 is MGHRA, CDR2 YSYEKL, per germline. The CDR3 has 13 amino acids. The germline V and J ends were trimmed by 1 base and 4 bases, with 7 bases remaining between them. The CDR3 loop is CASSQAYGTEAFF. The CDR3, as DNA: TGCGCCAGCAGCCAAGCCTACGGCACTGAAGCTTTCTTT.

This clonotype was observed at least ten times. The germline gene is not matched at one end of the junction; a read error may be the cause. The chain carries TRBV4-1 and TRBJ2-1; TRBD2 aligns across 12 bases. Germline CDR1 is MGHRA and CDR2 is YSYEKL. This CDR3 is 15 amino acids long. The CDR3 bases are TGTGCCAGCAGTCAGGGACTAGCGGGCTACAATGAGCAGTTCTTC. Protein product: CASSQGLAGYNEQFF.

This clonotype was found many times. The J gene is TRBJ2-5, the V gene TRBV10-3; either TRBD1 or TRBD2 may fit D (5 bases each). With 5 bases removed from V and 0 bases from J, the gap between germline ends came to 7 bases. The germline CDR1 and CDR2 sequences are ENHRY and SYGVKD. The CDR3 is 13 residues long. The CDR3 DNA follows: TGTGCCATCAGTCAGGGACACCAAGAGACCCAGTACTTC. As protein: CAISQGHQETQYF.

This chain joins TRBV27 and TRBJ2-7; D remains unclear. Germline lookup yields CDR1 MNHEY and CDR2 SMNVEV (reference sequence). Deletions cut 5 bases from V and 0 bases from J, with 11 bases between. There are 14 residues in the CDR3. CDR3: CASSVRSPSYEQYF. In nucleotides, the CDR3 is TGTGCCAGCAGTGTAAGGAGTCCCTCCTACGAGCAGTACTTC.

This clonotype has a handful of counts. The chain recombines TRBV19 with TRBJ2-2, with TRBD1 matching 10 bases. In germline, CDR1 is LNHDA, CDR2 SQIVND (reference sequence). Trimming cost V 5 bases and J 6 bases; bases outside gene matches: 6. The CDR3 totals 15 residues. The CDR3 nucleotides are TGTGCCAGTAGTTTGGGACAGGGGCGCTCCGGGGAGCTGTTTTTT. It translates to CASSLGQGRSGELFF.

This clonotype was counted at least ten times. V gene TRBV6-2 or TRBV6-3 combines with J gene TRBJ1-2, with D possibly matching TRBD1 (6 bases). The V and J ends lost 6 bases and 4 bases respectively, with 12 bases between them. Germline V gene data show CDR1 as MNHEY and CDR2 as SVGEGT. The length of the CDR3 is 13 residues. The chain's CDR3 is CASSDRPSYGYTF. In DNA form, the CDR3 reads TGTGCCAGCAGCGACAGGCCATCCTATGGCTACACCTTC.

In regard to this clonotype: This could be a read error, since a much larger clone is one nucleotide away. The gene calls are TRBV7-9 and TRBJ2-1; no reliable D call. The CDR3 runs 12 residues. With 5 bases removed from V and 6 bases from J, the gap between germline ends came to 8 bases. CDR1 SEHNR and CDR2 FQNEAQ come from the germline V gene (reference sequence). CDR3 DNA sequence: TGTGCCAGCAGCCCATGGACCAATGAGCAGTTCTTC. Its translation is CASSPWTNEQFF.

Concerning this clonotype: Given the absence of the conserved phenylalanine or tryptophan at the CDR3 end, a read error is likely. V and J are TRBV10-3 and TRBJ1-2; 9 bases match TRBD1. CDR1 and CDR2 from the germline V gene are ENHRY and SYGVKD. This CDR3 is built from 15 residues. V dropped 3 bases and J dropped 3; count of bases not matched to a gene: 5. In nucleotides, the CDR3 is TGTGCCATCAGTGACCTGGACAGGGGACACTATGGCTACACCGTC. This codes for CAISDLDRGHYGYTV.

This clonotype was seen at least ten times. This chain joins TRBV10-3 and TRBJ2-5; 13 bases map to TRBD2. Losses at the gene ends were 10 bases for V and 2 bases for J; bases not matched to a gene: 4. The CDR3 contains 14 residues. Germline values: CDR1 ENHRY, CDR2 SYGVKD. The CDR3 loop is CATRLAGGQETQYF. The CDR3, as DNA: TGTGCCACCCGACTAGCGGGGGGACAAGAGACCCAGTACTTC.

This clonotype was counted ten times or more. V usage is TRBV27 and J usage is TRBJ2-7, with TRBD2 identical over 7 bases. V dropped 4 bases and J dropped 3; count of bases not matched to a gene: 9. Germline CDR1 and CDR2: MNHEY and SMNVEV (reference sequence). The CDR3 is made up of 15 amino acids. The CDR3 loop is CASSSTLAAYYEQYF. The CDR3 region has the DNA TGTGCCAGCAGTTCCACGCTAGCGGCGTACTACGAGCAGTACTTC.

This clonotype was counted ten times or more. Here the CDR3 reads CASSETGQETQYF. For the CDR3, the DNA is TGTGCCAGCAGTGAGACAGGTCAAGAGACCCAGTACTTC. The chain combines TRBV28 with TRBJ2-5, with a possible D match to TRBD1 (6 bases). The CDR3 sequence is 13 residues long. The germline V gene encodes CDR1 MDHEN and CDR2 SYDVKM. The germline V and J ends were trimmed by 5 bases and 2 bases, with 9 bases remaining between them.